This T cell receptor (beta chain) derives from a study of Ad26.COV2.S vaccination and SARS-CoV-2 variants. Study summary: Of the COV1001 trial arms, the Ad26.COV2.S arm included the donor. The authors gave Ad26.COV2.S intramuscularly, either once or twice 56 days apart. Whole-study results and caveats: Considerable breadth of spike-specific CD8+ and CD4+ T cell responses has reportedly been documented following vaccination.

Noted treatment: some 20 received Ad26.COV2.S at low or high dose, single or two shots; 5 received placebo; per-sample allocation not given. All samples were drawn on day 63, counting from the first vaccine or placebo injection. This adult donor, from Boston, was 18-55 years old. Using immunoSEQ multiplex PCR, the repertoire was profiled, and TCRdb retains in-frame clones only, with some absent. The sample contains roughly 320,000 clones, approximately 86% of which appear only once. Trimming at V came to 6 bases and at J to 4 bases, leaving 10 bases not matched to a gene. Looked up from germline, CDR1 is SNHLY and CDR2 is FYNNEI. This CDR3 is 15 amino acids long. Remarks on this clone: Its specificity is unknown.

This sequence joins TRBV2 and TRBJ2-5; 8 bases match TRBD1. The sequenced sample was peripheral blood, obtained in a trial of Ad26.COV2.S vaccine versus placebo. The clonotype was recovered from a person aged 18-60 years who received the Ad26.COV2.S COVID-19 vaccine or a placebo. The CDR3 loop is CASRGDRWYGETQYF. In nucleotides, the CDR3 is TGTGCCAGCAGGGGGGACAGGTGGTACGGAGAGACCCAGTACTTC.